This T cell receptor (beta chain) derives from a study of blood T cell repertoires in COVID-19. As processed by the authors: Amplification with reference gene primers provided the estimates of nucleated cell counts. Clones were read by immunoSEQ multiplex PCR, and TCRdb kept only the in-frame ones, dropping some. Clone size and the V and J calls come from that table; the DNA yielded D and trimming. The table lists about 150,000 clones, roughly 80% of them singletons. This receptor was taken from a man aged 55 to 69 with acute or convalescent COVID-19. Material for sequencing was peripheral blood.

Here the CDR3 DNA reads TGCGCCAGCAGGCCGGGACAGAATACAGATACGCAGTATTTT. Its protein is CASRPGQNTDTQYF. V usage is TRBV5-1 and J usage is TRBJ2-3; 7 bases align to TRBD1. CDR1 is SGHRS, CDR2 YFSETQ, per germline. This CDR3 is built from 14 residues. Trimming cost V 5 bases and J 3 bases; bases outside gene matches: 6. The full variable domain, in which reference TRBV5-1 and TRBJ2-3 provide the parts outside the CDR3, is KAGVTQTPRYLIKTRGQQVTLSCSPISGHRSVSWYQQTPGQGLQFLFEYFSETQRNKGNFPGRFSGRQFSNSRSEMNVSTLELGDSALYLCASRPGQNTDTQYFGPGTRLTVL.